This entry lists 2 T cell receptor beta chains sequenced from one sample in a study of T cell repertoires in ileal Crohn's disease. Some clones are missing from TCRdb's copy, which holds only in-frame ones; the method was immunoSEQ multiplex PCR. The repertoire consists of about 7,400 clones, with 81% occurring once and the leading ten covering about 5%. Specimen: ileal tissue. The source of these receptors is an adult with Crohn's disease.

This clone has a single count. This sequence joins TRBV29-1 and TRBJ2-5, with 9 bases matching TRBD1. Trimming took 6 bases from V and 2 from J; bases not matched to a gene: 4. The CDR3 is made up of 13 amino acids. The germline CDR1 and CDR2 sequences are SQVTM and ANQGSEA. CDR3 nucleotides: TGCAGCGTCGACAGGGGGACACAAGAGACCCAGTACTTC. Its translation: CSVDRGTQETQYF.

The V and J genes are TRBV11-3 and TRBJ1-1; D unclear. CDR1 is SGHNT, CDR2 YENEEA, per germline. V was cut by 0 bases and J by 7 bases, with 6 bases left in between. This CDR3 is 12 amino acids long. The CDR3 loop is CASSLDRGEAFF. CDR3 DNA sequence: TGTGCCAGCAGCTTAGATAGAGGTGAAGCTTTCTTT. Variable domain in full (rest from reference TRBV11-3 and TRBJ1-1): EAGVVQSPRYKIIEKKQPVAFWCNPISGHNTLYWYLQNLGQGPELLIRYENEEAVDDSQLPKDRFSAERLKGVDSTLKIQPAELGDSAVYLCASSLDRGEAFFGQGTRLTVV.